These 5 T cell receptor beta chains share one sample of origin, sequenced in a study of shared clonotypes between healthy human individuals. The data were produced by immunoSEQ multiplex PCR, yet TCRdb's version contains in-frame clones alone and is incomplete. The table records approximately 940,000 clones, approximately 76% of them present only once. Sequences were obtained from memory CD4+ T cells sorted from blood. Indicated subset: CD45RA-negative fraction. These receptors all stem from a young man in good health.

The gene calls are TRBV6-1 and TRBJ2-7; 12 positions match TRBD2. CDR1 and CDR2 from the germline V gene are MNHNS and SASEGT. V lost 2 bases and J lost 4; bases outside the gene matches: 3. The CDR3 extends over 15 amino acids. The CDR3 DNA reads TGTGCCAGCAGTGAACCCGGGACTAGCGGGTACGAGCAGTACTTC. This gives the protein CASSEPGTSGYEQYF.

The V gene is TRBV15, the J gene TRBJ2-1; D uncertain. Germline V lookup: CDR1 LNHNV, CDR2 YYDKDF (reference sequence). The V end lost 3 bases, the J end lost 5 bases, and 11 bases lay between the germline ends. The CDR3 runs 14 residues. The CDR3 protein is CATSRPSENNEQFF. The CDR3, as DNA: TGTGCCACCAGCAGGCCTTCCGAGAACAATGAGCAGTTCTTC.

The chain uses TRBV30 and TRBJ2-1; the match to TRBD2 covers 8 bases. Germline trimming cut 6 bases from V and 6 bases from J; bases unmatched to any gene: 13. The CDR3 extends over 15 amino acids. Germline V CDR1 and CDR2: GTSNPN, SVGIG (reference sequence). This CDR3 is CACHYQSGSGNEQFF. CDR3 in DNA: TGTGCCTGCCACTATCAAAGCGGGAGCGGCAATGAGCAGTTCTTC.

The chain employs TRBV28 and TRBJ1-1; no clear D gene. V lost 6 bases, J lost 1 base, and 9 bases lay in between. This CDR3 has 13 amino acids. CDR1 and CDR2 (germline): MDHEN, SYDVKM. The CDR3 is CASRIYGNTEAFF. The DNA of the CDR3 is TGTGCCAGCAGAATTTACGGGAACACTGAAGCTTTCTTT. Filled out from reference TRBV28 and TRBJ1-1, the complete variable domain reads DVKVTQSSRYLVKRTGEKVFLECVQDMDHENMFWYRQDPGLGLRLIYFSYDVKMKEKGDIPEGYSVSREKKERFSLILESASTNQTSMYLCASRIYGNTEAFFGQGTRLTVV.

CDR3 in DNA: TGCGCCAGCAGCTTGGCTGGGGACAGGGGGTCCCCTGAAGCTTTCTTT. This translates into CASSLAGDRGSPEAFF. The rearrangement links TRBV5-1 to TRBJ1-1; 11 positions match TRBD1. The CDR3 is 16 amino acids. The ends lost 0 bases at V and 6 bases at J; junction bases unmatched: 7. Germline loops: CDR1 SGHRS, CDR2 YFSETQ.